The source of this T cell receptor (beta chain) is a study of somatic mutations in cytotoxic T cells in rheumatoid arthritis (dated by TCRdb to the late 2010s). Notes on the research overall: Before any treatment started and right after they were diagnosed, patients gave peripheral blood samples (about 30 ml EDTA). To characterize clonality, the study used TCRB deep sequencing while asking whether somatic mutations are carried by expanded CD8+ T-cell clones in newly diagnosed, untreated rheumatoid arthritis. Some V beta antibody-stained T-cell populations were flow-sorted on a FACSAria II or Sony SH800 at nearly 100% purity, and sorted V beta1+ cells also underwent TCRB sequencing. The median ages of the patient and control groups were essentially identical. A total of about 67 rheumatoid arthritis patients and about 20 healthy controls underwent TCRB deep sequencing. Results the study describes overall, beyond this receptor: The slight TRBV07 underrepresentation in patients was not adjusted for multiple comparisons. CD8+ clonality increased with age in patients (Spearman r ~ 0.47) but not in healthy controls. The largest CD8+ clone made up more than 20% of CD8+ cells in about an eighth of the roughly 60 patients, and blood and synovial fluid shared several identical CD8+ TCRB sequences. There was no significant difference in CD8+ T-cell clonality between rheumatoid arthritis patients and age-matched healthy controls. Viral specificity could not be ruled out by absence from virus-specific databases, and the antigen targets of the expanded CD8+ clones remained unknown.

CD4+ and CD8+ cells were isolated by positive magnetic bead selection on an AutoMACS, and purity was checked by flow cytometry. After a first flow cytometry screen using a TCR V beta antibody panel, clonal expansions were characterized through TCRB deep sequencing of sorted CD8+ fractions. Peripheral blood mononuclear cells were isolated by Ficoll-Paque PLUS density gradient separation. DNA from CD4-enriched, CD8-enriched or PBMC samples was extracted using Nucleospin Tissue or Tissue XS kits and then quantified on a Qubit 2.0 fluorometer. Genomic DNA underwent TCRB CDR3 sequencing using the immunoSEQ assay. On the authors' methods: Published virus-specific TCRB sequences were compared with patient CD8+ clones larger than 1%, and only a few matches were found. The analyses included only productive TCRB rearrangements. Clonality was calculated as a Shannon entropy-based productive clonality index, and a clone was defined by a unique TCRB CDR3 sequence. Repertoire overlap between two samples was calculated from the template counts of each clone relative to total templates per sample. V-gene usage from TCRB sequencing and V-gene usage measured by flow cytometry were correlated (Spearman r of roughly 0.61). TCRdb's version of the immuneACCESS table is confined to in-frame rearrangements and falls short of the full clone set. An unresolved V gene accounts for under half of the shortfall where checked; the remainder is of unknown origin. For V, J and clone size, that table is used; D and trimming come from the DNA. Within this sample are 20,000 or so clones, with 80% to 90% of them counted one time only. Of the sample, roughly 13% is held by the ten largest clones.

The CDR3 measures 16 amino acids from cysteine to phenylalanine. Just the 48-base CDR3 DNA is kept, in frame starting at base 1. In the case of this clone: The antigen it recognizes is unknown. One base away there is no much larger clone; base qualities are not given.

The chain employs TRBV12-1 and TRBJ2-3; the DNA was not used to check the table's D call, TRBD2. TRBV12-1 is an annotated pseudogene. The sequence came from an adult with rheumatoid arthritis. Sequenced input: CD8+ T cells sorted from blood. The DNA sequence is TGTGCCAGCAGCTTTGTTGGGAGCGTCCACACAGATACGCAGTATTTT. Translated, it reads CASSFVGSVHTDTQYF.